This T cell receptor beta chain was captured in a study of blood T cell repertoires in COVID-19. Those enrolled, adults aged about 18 to 89 years, came from roughly 22 US areas. Self-reported history from a screening survey and questionnaire set each donor's cohort. Donors in Cohort 3 counted as recovered after two negative PCRs, clearance, or symptom resolution. The germline V and J ends were trimmed by 4 bases and 0 bases, with 10 bases remaining between them. The CDR3 runs to 14 residues. From germline, CDR1 is SGHTA and CDR2 FQGTGA. Per the original methods: It was from reference gene primer amplification that nucleated cell counts were estimated. Only in-frame clones appear in the TCRdb table, and some are missing; sequencing was by immunoSEQ multiplex PCR. V and J calls and clone size are those listed in that table; D and trimming were worked out from the DNA. The table has about 320,000 clones, about 91% seen once; the top ten hold more than 8.5%.

The sample consisted of PBMCs or T cells enriched from blood (not recorded which). V usage is TRBV7-3 and J usage is TRBJ2-7; D is possibly TRBD2 (6 bases). The origin of this receptor is a woman aged 18-29 years who had recovered from COVID-19. The CDR3 DNA reads as TGTGCCAGCAGCTACGACGGGAGCTCCTACGAGCAGTACTTC. Its protein is CASSYDGSSYEQYF.